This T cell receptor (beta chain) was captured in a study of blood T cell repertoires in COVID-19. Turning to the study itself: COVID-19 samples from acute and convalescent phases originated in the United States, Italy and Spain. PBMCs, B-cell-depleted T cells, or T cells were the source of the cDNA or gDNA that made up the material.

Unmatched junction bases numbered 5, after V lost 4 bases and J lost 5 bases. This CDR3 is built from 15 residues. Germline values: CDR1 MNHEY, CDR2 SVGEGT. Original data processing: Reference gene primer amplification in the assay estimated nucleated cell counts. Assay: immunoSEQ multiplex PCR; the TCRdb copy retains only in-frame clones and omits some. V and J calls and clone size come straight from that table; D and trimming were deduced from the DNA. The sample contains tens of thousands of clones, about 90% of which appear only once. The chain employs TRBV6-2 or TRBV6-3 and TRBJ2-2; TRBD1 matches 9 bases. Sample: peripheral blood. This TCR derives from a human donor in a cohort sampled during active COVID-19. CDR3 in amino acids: CASSSGQGATGELFF. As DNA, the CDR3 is TGTGCCAGCAGTTCGGGACAGGGCGCGACCGGGGAGCTGTTTTTT.